This T cell receptor (beta chain) stems from a study of blood T cell repertoires in COVID-19. The CDR3 is 14 residues long. Trimming removed 5 bases from V and 4 bases from J, with 12 bases in between. Germline V CDR1 and CDR2: ENHRY, SYGVKD. Under the authors' procedure: Amplification of reference gene primers provided the estimated nucleated cell counts. Method: immunoSEQ multiplex PCR; TCRdb's copy keeps in-frame clones and lacks some. D and trimming were read from the DNA, whereas the V and J calls and clone size are those reported in that table. The data show 100,000 or so clones, around 80% seen once.

This TCR was sampled from a man in his sixties with acute or convalescent COVID-19. The source material was peripheral blood. The chain combines TRBV10-3 with TRBJ1-5; tentative D call: TRBD1 (6 bases). CDR3 nucleotide sequence: TGTGCCATCAGTTCTGGACAGACTAATCAGCCCCAGCATTTT. This sequence encodes CAISSGQTNQPQHF.